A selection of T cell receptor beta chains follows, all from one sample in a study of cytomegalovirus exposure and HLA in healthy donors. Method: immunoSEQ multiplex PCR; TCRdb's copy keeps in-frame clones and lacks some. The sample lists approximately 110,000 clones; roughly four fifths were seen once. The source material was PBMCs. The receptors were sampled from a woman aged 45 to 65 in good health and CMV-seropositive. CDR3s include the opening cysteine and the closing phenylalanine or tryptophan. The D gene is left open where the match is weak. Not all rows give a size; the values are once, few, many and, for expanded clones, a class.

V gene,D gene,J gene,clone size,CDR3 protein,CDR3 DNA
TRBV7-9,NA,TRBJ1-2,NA,CSSSLDRKQGVYGYTF,TGTTCCAGCAGCTTAGACCGGAAACAAGGGGTCTATGGCTACACCTTC
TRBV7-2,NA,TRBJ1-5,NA,CASSFYGNSNQPQHF,TGTGCCAGCAGCTTTTACGGTAATAGCAATCAGCCCCAGCATTTT
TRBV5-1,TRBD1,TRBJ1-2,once,CASSLGNTGGATSGGYTF,TGCGCCAGCAGCTTGGGAAACACAGGGGGCGCTACGTCCGGGGGCTACACCTTC
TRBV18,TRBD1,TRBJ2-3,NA,CASSRGQTSTDTQYF,TGTGCCAGCTCACGGGGACAGACTAGCACAGATACGCAGTATTTT
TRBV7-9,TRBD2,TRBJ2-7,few,CSSTLGEGFTYEQYF,TGTTCCAGCACCCTAGGGGAGGGGTTTACCTACGAGCAGTACTTC
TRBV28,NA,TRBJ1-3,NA,CASSLPAGGTGNTIYF,TGTGCCAGCAGTTTACCCGCCGGGGGAACTGGAAACACCATATATTTT
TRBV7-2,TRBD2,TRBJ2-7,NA,CASSQPGLAAHEQYF,TGTGCCAGCAGCCAACCGGGACTAGCAGCCCACGAGCAGTACTTC
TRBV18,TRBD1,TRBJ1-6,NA,CASSPGQGNSPLHF,TGTGCCAGCTCACCGGGACAGGGTAATTCACCCCTCCACTTT
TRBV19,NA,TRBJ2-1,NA,CASSSGNYNEQFF,TGTGCCAGTAGTAGCGGTAACTACAATGAGCAGTTCTTC
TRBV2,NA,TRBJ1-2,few,CASSRGDGYTF,TGTGCCAGCAGTAGAGGAGATGGCTACACCTTC
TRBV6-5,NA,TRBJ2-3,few,CASSYSLARADTQYF,TGTGCCAGCAGTTACTCCCTTGCTCGCGCAGATACGCAGTATTTT
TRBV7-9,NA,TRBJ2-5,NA,CASSLRGRETQYF,TGTGCCAGCAGCTTACGAGGTAGAGAGACCCAGTACTTC
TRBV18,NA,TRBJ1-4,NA,CASSPVPEGNLNEKLFF,TGTGCCAGCTCACCAGTCCCTGAGGGCAACCTCAATGAAAAACTGTTTTTT
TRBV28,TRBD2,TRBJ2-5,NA,CASTRVLAGQETQYF,TGTGCCAGCACCCGGGTACTAGCGGGGCAAGAGACCCAGTACTTC
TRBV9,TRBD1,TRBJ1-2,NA,CASSAADRAYGYTF,TGTGCCAGCAGCGCGGCCGACAGGGCCTATGGCTACACCTTC
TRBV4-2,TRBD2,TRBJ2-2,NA,CASSSRTSGESIAGELFF,TGTGCCAGCAGCTCAAGGACTAGCGGGGAGAGCATTGCCGGGGAGCTGTTTTTT
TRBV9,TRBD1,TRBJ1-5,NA,CASTPGTGINQPQHF,TGTGCCAGCACCCCCGGGACAGGGATCAATCAGCCCCAGCATTTT
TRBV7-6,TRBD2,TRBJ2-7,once,CASSFRLAGEQYF,TGTGCCAGCAGCTTCCGACTAGCGGGGGAGCAGTACTTC
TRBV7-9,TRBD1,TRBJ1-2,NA,CSSSLQGIYGYTF,TGTTCCAGCAGCCTACAGGGGATCTATGGCTACACCTTC
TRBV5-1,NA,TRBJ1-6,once,CASSPGPGSPLHF,TGCGCCAGCAGCCCAGGGCCCGGTTCACCCCTCCACTTT
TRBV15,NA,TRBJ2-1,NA,CATSSSGAVSYNEQFF,TGTGCCACCAGCAGCTCTGGGGCTGTTTCCTACAATGAGCAGTTCTTC
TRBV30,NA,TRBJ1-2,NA,CAWSGGVGYTF,TGTGCCTGGAGCGGGGGGGTGGGCTACACCTTC
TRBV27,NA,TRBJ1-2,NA,CASSPNRQNPYGYTF,TGTGCCAGCAGTCCGAACAGACAGAACCCCTATGGCTACACCTTC
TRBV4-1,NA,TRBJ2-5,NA,CASSVRQVGETQYF,TGCGCCAGCAGCGTTCGGCAGGTGGGAGAGACCCAGTACTTC
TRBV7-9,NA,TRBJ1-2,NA,CASSFAGNYGYTF,TGTGCCAGCAGCTTCGCAGGGAACTATGGCTACACCTTC
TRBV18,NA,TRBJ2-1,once,CASSPPLWGGAGNEQFF,TGTGCCAGCTCACCTCCCCTTTGGGGGGGGGCCGGCAATGAGCAGTTCTTC
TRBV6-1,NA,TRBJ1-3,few,CASSESYQGTTGNTIYF,TGTGCCAGCAGTGAAAGTTATCAGGGGACGACTGGAAACACCATATATTTT
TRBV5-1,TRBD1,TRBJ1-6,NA,CASSLGQVRSPLHF,TGCGCCAGCAGCCTCGGACAGGTCAGATCACCCCTCCACTTT
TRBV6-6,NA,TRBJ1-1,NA,CASSLPGNTEAFF,TGTGCCAGCAGTTTACCAGGGAACACTGAAGCTTTCTTT
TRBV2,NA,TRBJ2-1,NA,CASSPTGNEQFF,TGTGCCAGCAGTCCGACAGGCAATGAGCAGTTCTTC
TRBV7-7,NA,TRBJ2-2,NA,CASSLVSTGELFF,TGTGCCAGCAGCTTAGTTAGCACCGGGGAGCTGTTTTTT
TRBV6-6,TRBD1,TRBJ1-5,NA,CASSYSNRGHQPQHF,TGTGCCAGCAGTTACTCGAACAGGGGACATCAGCCCCAGCATTTT
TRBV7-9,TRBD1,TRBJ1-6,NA,CASSLARGQNSPLHF,TGTGCCAGCAGCTTAGCGAGGGGACAGAATTCACCCCTCCACTTT
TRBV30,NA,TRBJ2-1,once,CAWNILVLDEQFF,TGTGCCTGGAATATCCTAGTTCTAGATGAGCAGTTCTTC
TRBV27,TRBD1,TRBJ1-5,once,CASASGTGGNQPQHF,TGTGCCAGCGCCTCCGGGACAGGGGGCAATCAGCCCCAGCATTTT
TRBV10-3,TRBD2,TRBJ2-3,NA,CAINRRGDLTDTQYF,TGTGCCATCAATCGACGGGGGGACCTCACAGATACGCAGTATTTT
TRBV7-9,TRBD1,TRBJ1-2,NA,CASSLATTGGYGYTF,TGTGCCAGCAGCTTAGCCACGACAGGGGGCTATGGCTACACCTTC
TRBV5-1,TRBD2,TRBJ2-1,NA,CASSLSGAAYNEQFF,TGCGCCAGCAGCTTAAGCGGGGCCGCCTACAATGAGCAGTTCTTC
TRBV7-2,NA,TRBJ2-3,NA,CASSFGHETQYF,TGTGCCAGCAGCTTCGGACACGAGACGCAGTATTTT
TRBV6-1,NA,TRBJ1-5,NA,CASSQILPGVQPQHF,TGTGCCAGCAGTCAAATTCTACCAGGGGTTCAGCCCCAGCATTTT
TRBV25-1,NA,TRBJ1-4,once,CASSDRRGEGEKLFF,TGTGCCAGCAGTGATAGGAGGGGAGAGGGTGAAAAACTGTTTTTT
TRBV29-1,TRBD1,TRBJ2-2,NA,CSVANDRVGTGELFF,TGCAGCGTTGCCAATGACAGGGTGGGCACCGGGGAGCTGTTTTTT
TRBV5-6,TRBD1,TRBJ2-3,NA,CASSTGQGAGDTQYF,TGTGCCAGCAGCACTGGACAGGGGGCAGGGGATACGCAGTATTTT
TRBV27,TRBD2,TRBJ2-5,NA,CASPDRGKKKTSGGAETQYF,TGTGCCAGCCCGGACAGGGGTAAAAAGAAGACTAGCGGGGGGGCTGAGACCCAGTACTTC
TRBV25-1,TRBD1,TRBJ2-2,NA,CASSETSGTGGFGELFF,TGTGCCAGCAGTGAAACGTCGGGGACAGGGGGCTTCGGGGAGCTGTTTTTT
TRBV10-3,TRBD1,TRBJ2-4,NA,CAISDLGTGINIQYF,TGTGCCATCAGTGACCTCGGGACAGGGATAAACATTCAGTACTTC
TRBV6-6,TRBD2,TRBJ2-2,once,CASDPGGSRELFF,TGTGCCAGCGATCCGGGAGGATCGCGGGAGCTGTTTTTT
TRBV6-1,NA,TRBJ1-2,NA,CASSEGAGRGEIDYTF,TGTGCCAGCAGTGAGGGCGCCGGGAGGGGTGAGATAGACTACACCTTC
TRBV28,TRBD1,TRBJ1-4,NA,CASSLQGASNEKLFF,TGTGCCAGCAGTTTACAGGGGGCGTCTAATGAAAAACTGTTTTTT
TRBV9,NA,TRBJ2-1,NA,CASSVEGLRGYNEQFF,TGTGCCAGCAGCGTAGAAGGATTGCGGGGCTACAATGAGCAGTTCTTC
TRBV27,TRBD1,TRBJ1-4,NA,CASSYQGGGKLFF,TGTGCCAGCAGTTACCAGGGGGGAGGAAAACTGTTTTTT
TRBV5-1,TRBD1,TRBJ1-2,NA,CASSTRQGRGDGYTF,TGCGCCAGCAGCACCCGACAGGGTAGAGGGGATGGCTACACCTTC
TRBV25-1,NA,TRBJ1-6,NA,CASRMGSSYNSPLHF,TGTGCCAGCAGGATGGGGAGCTCCTATAATTCACCCCTCCACTTT
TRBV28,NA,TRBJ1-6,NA,CASSFVRSSYNSPLHF,TGTGCCAGCAGTTTTGTTAGAAGCTCCTATAATTCACCCCTCCACTTT
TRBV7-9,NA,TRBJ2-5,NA,CASSMGHLQETQYF,TGTGCCAGCAGCATGGGACACCTCCAAGAGACCCAGTACTTC
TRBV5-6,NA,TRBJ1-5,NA,CASTISPVTGSPEQPQHF,TGTGCCAGCACCATTAGCCCTGTCACCGGGTCACCCGAACAGCCCCAGCATTTT
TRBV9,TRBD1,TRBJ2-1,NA,CASSVEGQTFNEQFF,TGTGCCAGCAGCGTAGAGGGACAGACTTTCAATGAGCAGTTCTTC
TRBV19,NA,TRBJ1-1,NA,CASSTDRMNTEAFF,TGTGCCAGTAGTACAGACAGAATGAACACTGAAGCTTTCTTT
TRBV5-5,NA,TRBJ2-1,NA,CASTQHPGEQFF,TGTGCCAGCACCCAACACCCGGGGGAGCAGTTCTTC